The rows below give T cell receptor beta chains drawn from one sample of a study of cytomegalovirus exposure and HLA in healthy donors. Assay: immunoSEQ multiplex PCR; the TCRdb copy retains only in-frame clones and omits some. This table has 55,000 to 70,000 clones, around 74% appearing once. Sequencing used PBMCs. These receptors were taken from a male donor in good health and CMV-seropositive. CDR3s include the opening cysteine and the closing phenylalanine or tryptophan. D genes are given only for firm matches. Not all rows give a size; the values are once, few, many and, for expanded clones, a class.

CDR3 DNA,CDR3 protein,V gene,J gene,clone size,D gene
TGTGCCAGCAGCGAGGCAGGGATCGGCGAGCAGTACTTC,CASSEAGIGEQYF,TRBV2,TRBJ2-7,NA,NA
TGTGCCAGCAGTCCACTCGGGACAGGGGTAGGCTACACCTTC,CASSPLGTGVGYTF,TRBV6-5,TRBJ1-2,few,TRBD1
TGTGCCAGCAGCTTTTCGGACAGGGGTAGGGTCAATGAGCAGTTCTTC,CASSFSDRGRVNEQFF,TRBV11-3,TRBJ2-1,NA,TRBD1
TGTGCCAGCAGTCGGACAGTCATCCGGAACTATGGCTACACCTTC,CASSRTVIRNYGYTF,TRBV28,TRBJ1-2,NA,NA
TGTGCCAGCAGCGGACGGACAGATAATTCACCCCTCCACTTT,CASSGRTDNSPLHF,TRBV5-4,TRBJ1-6,NA,NA
TGTGCCAGCAGCGTAGGCGGCGGGGGGACATACAATGAGCAGTTCTTC,CASSVGGGGTYNEQFF,TRBV9,TRBJ2-1,few,TRBD2
TGTGCCAGTCGAGCCCTCTCTGGAAACACCATATATTTT,CASRALSGNTIYF,TRBV19,TRBJ1-3,NA,NA
TGTGCCAGCAGTCGGTACACCGGGGAGCTGTTTTTT,CASSRYTGELFF,TRBV27,TRBJ2-2,NA,NA
TGCGCCAGCAGCCCTATTATCTCTGGAAACACCATATATTTT,CASSPIISGNTIYF,TRBV4-1,TRBJ1-3,NA,NA
TGTGCCACCAGTCGCATAACAGGGGCGAATTCACCCCTCCACTTT,CATSRITGANSPLHF,TRBV15,TRBJ1-6,NA,TRBD1
TGCGCCAGCACCAAGGTGCGTGGACAGTCAATCCCCTACGAGCAGTACTTC,CASTKVRGQSIPYEQYF,TRBV10-1,TRBJ2-7,NA,NA
TGTGCCAGCAGCCCCGGGTACGAGCAGTACTTC,CASSPGYEQYF,TRBV7-9,TRBJ2-7,NA,NA
TGTGCCAGCAGCTTAGCGGACAGGTTCCTACCTAGCCAGCATTTT,CASSLADRFLPSQHF,TRBV7-8,TRBJ1-5,NA,TRBD1
TGTGCCAGCACTGACGGGGGGCTCGATGGCTACACCTTC,CASTDGGLDGYTF,TRBV7-2,TRBJ1-2,NA,NA
TGTGCCAGCAGTTACTCGCAACAGGGTGGTTCACCCCTCCACTTT,CASSYSQQGGSPLHF,TRBV6-5,TRBJ1-6,NA,NA
TGTGCCAGCAGTTCGAGACTAGGAGATACGCAGTATTTT,CASSSRLGDTQYF,TRBV6-6,TRBJ2-3,NA,NA
TGCAGCGTGGAAACAGGGATCTCCTACGAGCAGTACTTC,CSVETGISYEQYF,TRBV29-1,TRBJ2-7,NA,NA
TGTGCCAGCAGCGTAGCGGGGGGGCGAAATACGCAGTATTTT,CASSVAGGRNTQYF,TRBV9,TRBJ2-3,NA,TRBD2
TGTGCCAGCAGTGAGACAGGGTACAATCAGCCCCAGCATTTT,CASSETGYNQPQHF,TRBV25-1,TRBJ1-5,once,TRBD1
TGTGCCAGCAGTAGGCTAGCGGGGGGACAAGAGACCCAGTACTTC,CASSRLAGGQETQYF,TRBV6-4,TRBJ2-5,NA,TRBD2
TGCGCCAGCAGCCAAGACTTTGGAAACACCATATATTTT,CASSQDFGNTIYF,TRBV4-3,TRBJ1-3,NA,NA
TGTGCCAGCAGTGAAGTAGACGGACAGGGTACTCAGCCCCAGCATTTT,CASSEVDGQGTQPQHF,TRBV2,TRBJ1-5,NA,TRBD1
TGTGCCAGCAGTGGATCGCAGGGGCAAGATTCACCCCTCCACTTT,CASSGSQGQDSPLHF,TRBV2,TRBJ1-6,NA,NA
TGTGCCAGCAGCTACGGGACAAGAAGGGCCGAGCAGTACTTC,CASSYGTRRAEQYF,TRBV11-3,TRBJ2-7,NA,NA
TGCGCCAGCAGCACCCCCCTAAGCAATCAGCCCCAGCATTTT,CASSTPLSNQPQHF,TRBV4-1,TRBJ1-5,NA,NA
TGTGCCAGCAGCTTGGACAGGGTGAGCTCACCCCTCCACTTT,CASSLDRVSSPLHF,TRBV5-5,TRBJ1-6,NA,NA
TGCGCCAGCAGGCGAAGTGCTGGCTATGGCTACACCTTC,CASRRSAGYGYTF,TRBV4-3,TRBJ1-2,NA,NA
TGTGCCAGCAGTGTAGTCATGAACACTGAAGCTTTCTTT,CASSVVMNTEAFF,TRBV6-4,TRBJ1-1,NA,NA
TGCGCCAGCAGCCAAGGATCTAGCGGGGGCTATGAGCAGTTCTTC,CASSQGSSGGYEQFF,TRBV4-3,TRBJ2-1,NA,TRBD2
TGTGCCTGGAGTGTGCAGGGCAGCTCCTACAATGAGCAGTTCTTC,CAWSVQGSSYNEQFF,TRBV30,TRBJ2-1,NA,NA
TGCGCCAGCAGCTTGGTGGGTTTTGCGGGGCGAGAGACCCAGTACTTC,CASSLVGFAGRETQYF,TRBV5-1,TRBJ2-5,NA,NA
TGTGCCAGTAGTCCCGCAGCAACTAATGAAAAACTGTTTTTT,CASSPAATNEKLFF,TRBV19,TRBJ1-4,NA,NA
TGTGCCGGCTCTGGAGGTGGACAGGGAGGAGAGACCCAGTACTTC,CAGSGGGQGGETQYF,TRBV28,TRBJ2-5,NA,TRBD1
TGCAGCGTTTCAACTAGCGGGGCACCCAATGAGCAGTTCTTC,CSVSTSGAPNEQFF,TRBV29-1,TRBJ2-1,NA,TRBD2
TGCGCCAGCAGCTTGTCTTGGACAGGGGGCGAGAGAGCCGGGGAGCTGTTTTTT,CASSLSWTGGERAGELFF,TRBV5-1,TRBJ2-2,NA,TRBD1
TGTGCCAGCAGCATCTTCGAGCAGTTCTTC,CASSIFEQFF,TRBV7-2,TRBJ2-1,NA,NA
TGTGCCAGCGATACCCATGGCCAGCCCCAGCATTTT,CASDTHGQPQHF,TRBV28,TRBJ1-5,NA,NA
TGCGCCAGCAGCCAAAATCCGCCGGCCACTACCTGCGAGCAGTTCTTC,CASSQNPPATTCEQFF,TRBV5-1,TRBJ2-1,NA,NA
TGTGCCACCTCCGTGAGGTCTGGAAACACCATATATTTT,CATSVRSGNTIYF,TRBV5-4,TRBJ1-3,NA,NA
TGTGCCTGGAGTTCCCACAAACGGGGGGCCCACGTAGGCGAGCAGTACTTC,CAWSSHKRGAHVGEQYF,TRBV30,TRBJ2-7,NA,NA
TGCGCCAGTTCTTTCGAGACAGGGTACGAGCAGTACTTC,CASSFETGYEQYF,TRBV4-3,TRBJ2-7,NA,TRBD1
TGTGCCAGCAGCGGGGCAAGCTCCTACAATGAGCAGTTCTTC,CASSGASSYNEQFF,TRBV9,TRBJ2-1,once,NA
TGTGCCAGCAGCCCCTACGGGGACAGCTACAATGAGCAGTTCTTC,CASSPYGDSYNEQFF,TRBV14,TRBJ2-1,NA,TRBD1
TGTGCTAGTGGTTTGGAGTGGGGGACAGGCAGGGTAAGCACAGATACGCAGTATTTT,CASGLEWGTGRVSTDTQYF,TRBV12-5,TRBJ2-3,NA,TRBD1
TGTGCCAGTAGTGCCTCCCCACAGGGGCGGAGAACCTATAATTCACCCCTCCACTTT,CASSASPQGRRTYNSPLHF,TRBV19,TRBJ1-6,NA,TRBD1
TGTGCCAGCAGCTTAATGGACTTAGGCACCGGGGAGCTGTTTTTT,CASSLMDLGTGELFF,TRBV13,TRBJ2-2,NA,NA
TGTGCCAGTAGCCCGGGACAGTACTATGGCTACACCTTC,CASSPGQYYGYTF,TRBV19,TRBJ1-2,NA,TRBD1
TGTGCCAGCAGAGAACAGCGGGGGTCCTACGAGCAGTACTTC,CASREQRGSYEQYF,TRBV6-1,TRBJ2-7,once,TRBD2